These 18 T cell receptor beta chains originate from one sample sequenced in a study of CD8 T cells in Susac syndrome. Random hexamers served to reverse transcribe about 0.45 to 1 ug RNA. TCRdb itself ran the immunoSEQ multiplex PCR reads through MiXCR, one entry per CDR3 protein. This table holds around 200,000 distinct CDR3 sequences, 85% to 95% found once. Sequencing used CD4+ T cells from PBMCs. Source of these receptors: a human donor with multiple sclerosis.

J is TRBJ2-7 and V is TRBV4-2; D call uncertain. With 0 bases removed from V and 4 bases from J, the gap between germline ends came to 13 bases. The CDR3 length is 15 residues. CDR1 and CDR2 from the germline V gene are LGHNA and YNFKEQ. The CDR3 nucleotides read TGTGCCAGCAGCCAAGACCGAACGGTGGGTTACGAGCAGTACTTC. This encodes CASSQDRTVGYEQYF.

This clonotype was observed a single time. This rearrangement joins TRBV5-1 to TRBJ1-6; 7 positions match TRBD1. J lost 5 bases, V lost 3 bases, and 5 bases had no gene match. CDR3 length: 15 residues. The germline V gene encodes CDR1 SGHRS and CDR2 YFSETQ. The CDR3, as DNA: TGCGCCAGCAGCTGGTCCGGGACAGATAATTCACCCCTCCACTTT. Amino acids: CASSWSGTDNSPLHF.

The rearrangement joins TRBV15 to TRBJ2-3; 8 bases align to TRBD1. Losses at the gene ends were 4 bases for V and 0 bases for J; bases not matched to a gene: 6. From germline, CDR1 is LNHNV and CDR2 YYDKDF (reference sequence). CDR3 size: 16 residues. The CDR3 reads CATSKLTGASTDTQYF. CDR3 DNA sequence: TGTGCCACCAGCAAATTGACAGGGGCTAGCACAGATACGCAGTATTTT.

The chain has TRBV20-1 and TRBJ2-3; 9 bases are shared with TRBD1. Germline-derived CDR1 and CDR2 are DFQATT and SNEGSKA (reference sequence). V was clipped by 5 bases and J by 2 bases; unmatched bases: 2. The CDR3 contains 13 residues. The CDR3 sequence is CSAAQGATDTQYF. CDR3 nucleotide sequence: TGCAGTGCTGCACAGGGGGCCACAGATACGCAGTATTTT.

This chain uses TRBV29-1 with TRBJ1-2; TRBD1 matches at 9 bases. V gave up 6 bases and J gave up 8 bases; unmatched junction bases: 10. Germline V CDR1 and CDR2: SQVTM, ANQGSEA. The CDR3 runs to 13 residues. The CDR3 protein is CSVAGQGVEGYTF. CDR3 sequence (DNA): TGCAGCGTCGCGGGACAGGGAGTAGAAGGCTACACCTTC.

The V gene is TRBV3-1, the J gene TRBJ2-3, with 7 bases lining up with TRBD1. V lost 3 bases to trimming and J lost 7 bases; unmatched junction nucleotides: 13. Germline V gene lookup returns CDR1 LGHDT and CDR2 YNNKEL (reference sequence). This CDR3 is 16 amino acids long. CDR3 bases: TGTGCCAGCAGCCAGGGGACAGCAGCCAACCCAAATACGCAGTATTTT. The encoded protein is CASSQGTAANPNTQYF.

The V and J genes are TRBV3-1 and TRBJ2-1, with TRBD1 matching over 9 bases. CDR3 length: 16 residues. J gave up 6 bases and V 5 bases, and 11 bases lay outside the gene matches. CDR1 is LGHDT, CDR2 YNNKEL, per germline (reference sequence). The CDR3 spells CASSTPGQGRGNEQFF. CDR3 nucleotide sequence: TGTGCCAGCAGCACTCCGGGACAGGGAAGGGGCAATGAGCAGTTCTTC.

The chain recombines TRBV30 with TRBJ1-2; 7 bases are a match to TRBD1. The CDR3 length is 15 residues. With 4 bases clipped from V and 4 bases from J, the junction kept 12 bases outside the gene matches. CDR1 is GTSNPN, CDR2 SVGIG, per germline (reference sequence). CDR3 nucleotides: TGTGCCTGGAACCTACCCCCGACAGGGTCCTATGGCTACACCTTC. Its protein is CAWNLPPTGSYGYTF.

The chain has TRBV30 and TRBJ2-1, with D perhaps matching TRBD2 (7 bases). Trimming took 2 bases from V and 8 from J, leaving 10 bases between them. The germline V gene encodes CDR1 GTSNPN and CDR2 SVGIG (reference sequence). This CDR3 contains 12 residues. In nucleotides, the CDR3 is TGTGCCTGGAGTCGGGGGGCCCATGAGCAGTTCTTC. This codes for CAWSRGAHEQFF.

The chain couples TRBV29-1 to TRBJ1-1; D not resolved. The CDR3 is 13 residues long. With 4 bases removed from V and 1 base from J, the gap between germline ends came to 10 bases. CDR1 is SQVTM, CDR2 ANQGSEA, per germline. The CDR3, as DNA: TGCAGCGTTGGGTTTATAGGGAACACTGAAGCTTTCTTT. Amino acids: CSVGFIGNTEAFF.

The chain is built from TRBV20-1 and TRBJ1-2; D possibly corresponds to TRBD1 (5 bases). This CDR3 is built from 18 residues. V lost 0 bases and J 2 bases, leaving 22 bases between the germline ends. Germline CDR1 reads DFQATT; CDR2 reads SNEGSKA (reference sequence). The CDR3 coding sequence is TGCAGTGCTAGAGACGTTTTATGGGGGGACGGAGGCAACTATGGCTACACCTTC. It translates to CSARDVLWGDGGNYGYTF.

The rearrangement joins TRBV20-1 to TRBJ1-2; D may be TRBD1 (6 bases). The germline V gene encodes CDR1 DFQATT and CDR2 SNEGSKA (reference sequence). Trimming left V 8 bases short and J 0 bases short, with 10 bases between. The CDR3 covers 12 residues. The CDR3 region is CSTGSPNYGYTF. The CDR3 DNA is TGCAGTACAGGGTCACCTAACTATGGCTACACCTTC.

The chain recombines TRBV5-1 with TRBJ2-1; D not resolved. Germline V lookup: CDR1 SGHRS, CDR2 YFSETQ. This CDR3 is built from 12 residues. Trimming pared 0 bases from V and 15 bases from J, leaving 13 bases between. The CDR3 nucleotides are TGCGCCAGCAGCTTGGATGGTGTCTCCTGGTTCTTC. It yields the protein CASSLDGVSWFF.

Here the CDR3 reads CAWGGPENSPLHF. The CDR3 DNA is TGTGCCTGGGGGGGGCCGGAGAATTCACCCCTCCACTTT. The V and J genes are TRBV30 and TRBJ1-6; weak D call: TRBD1 (6 bases). With 5 bases removed from V and 7 bases from J, the gap between germline ends came to 12 bases. The germline V gene encodes CDR1 GTSNPN and CDR2 SVGIG (reference sequence). The CDR3 loop spans 13 amino acids.

This clonotype was recorded once. This sequence joins TRBV18 and TRBJ2-7, with D tentatively TRBD2 (7 bases). This CDR3 region has 16 residues. V was shortened by 5 bases and J by 0 bases, with 17 bases between the two germline ends. Germline V lookup: CDR1 KGHSH, CDR2 LQKENI. CDR3 in amino acids: CASSASGGTSSYEQYV. CDR3 DNA sequence: TGTGCCAGCTCAGCATCGGGGGGCACGAGCTCCTACGAGCAGTACGTC.

The V call is TRBV28, the J call TRBJ2-4, with D possibly being TRBD2 (5 bases). CDR3 length equals 15 residues. CDR1 is MDHEN and CDR2 is SYDVKM in the germline V gene. V was clipped by 4 bases and J by 7 bases, with 17 bases between them. CDR3 sequence reads: CASSSFRTGGNIQYF. The CDR3 nucleotides are TGTGCCAGCAGTTCATTTAGGACGGGCGGGAACATTCAGTACTTC.

A single count supports this clonotype. The genes are TRBV15 and TRBJ2-7, with D unresolved. Trimming removed 1 base at V and 1 base at J, with 11 bases between. This CDR3 is built from 15 residues. The germline V gene has CDR1 LNHNV and CDR2 YYDKDF (reference sequence). The CDR3 loop reads CATSRGGISSYEQYV. DNA for the CDR3: TGTGCCACCAGCAGAGGGGGAATCTCTTCCTACGAGCAGTACGTC.

This clonotype was recorded only once. This chain uses TRBV29-1 with TRBJ1-1; D not certain. The CDR3 is made up of 10 amino acids. Germline CDR1 SQVTM, CDR2 ANQGSEA. Trimming took off 7 bases at V and 4 bases at J, with 7 bases between the two ends. As DNA, the CDR3 is TGCAGCGGGGCCATCACTGAAGCTTTCTTT. This translates into CSGAITEAFF.